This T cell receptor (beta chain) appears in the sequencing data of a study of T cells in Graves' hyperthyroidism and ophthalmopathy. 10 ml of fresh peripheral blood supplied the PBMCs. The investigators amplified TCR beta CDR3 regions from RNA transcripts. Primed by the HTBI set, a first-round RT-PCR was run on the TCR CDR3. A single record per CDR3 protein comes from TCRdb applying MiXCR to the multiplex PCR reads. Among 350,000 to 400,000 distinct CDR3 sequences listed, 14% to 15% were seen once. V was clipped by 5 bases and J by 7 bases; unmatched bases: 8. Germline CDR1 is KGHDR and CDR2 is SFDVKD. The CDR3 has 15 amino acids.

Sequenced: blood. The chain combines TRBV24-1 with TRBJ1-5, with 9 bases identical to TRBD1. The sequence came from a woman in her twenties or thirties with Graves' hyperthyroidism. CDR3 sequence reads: CATSAPGTGRQPQHF. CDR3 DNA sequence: TGTGCCACCAGTGCTCCAGGGACAGGGAGACAGCCCCAGCATTTT.